Presented here are 26 T cell receptor beta chains from one specimen sequenced in a study of patients and donors after allogeneic stem cell transplantation (TCRdb year 2020). Library preparation used RT-PCR. TCRdb records NextSeq 550 as the sequencer. TCRdb reran the public reads through fastp at Q25 and MiXCR, keeping productive beta chains. Every distinct CDR3 protein forms one entry, paired with its most common genes and DNA. This sample holds 20,000 to 30,000 distinct CDR3 sequences; 40% to 45% were observed only once. The top ten hold over 70% of the sample. The sample consisted of blood, either unsorted or a sorted T cell fraction (not recorded which). These receptors were obtained from a human donor who was either an allogeneic HSCT recipient or a stem cell or donor lymphocyte infusion donor (not recorded which). It is not recorded whose cells these are; they may come from a transplant donor.

The J gene is TRBJ1-5, the V gene TRBV27; the D is unclear. The germline CDR1 and CDR2 sequences are MNHEY and SMNVEV (reference sequence). Trimming shortened V by 6 bases and J by 0 bases, and 12 bases separated the two germline ends. This CDR3 is built from 15 residues. The CDR3 is CASRSGGFSNQPQHF. The CDR3 DNA sequence: TGTGCCAGCAGATCTGGAGGTTTTAGCAATCAGCCCCAGCATTTT.

The chain is built from TRBV7-8 and TRBJ2-5; the match to TRBD2 covers 9 bases. The CDR3 is made up of 15 amino acids. Trimming took 1 base from V and 7 from J; bases not matched to a gene: 7. The germline gives CDR1 SGHVS, CDR2 FQNEAQ. CDR3 coding DNA: TGTGCCAGCAGCTTAGTTAGCGGGGGATTTGGGACCCAGTACTTC. Its protein product is CASSLVSGGFGTQYF.

The genes are TRBV5-6 and TRBJ2-3, with D perhaps being TRBD1 or TRBD2 (7 bases each). The V end was cut by 4 bases, the J end by 4 bases, with 13 bases between. The CDR3 contains 14 residues. CDR1 is SGHDT and CDR2 is YYEEEE in the germline V gene. CDR3 DNA: TGTGCCAGCAGCGACCAGGGGGGGTCAGATACGCAGTATTTT. Its translation is CASSDQGGSDTQYF.

The rearrangement links TRBV6-5 to TRBJ2-3; 7 bases map to TRBD2. With V trimmed by 7 bases and J by 4 bases, 8 bases remained unmatched. Germline V gene lookup returns CDR1 MNHEY and CDR2 SVGAGI. The CDR3 loop spans 14 amino acids. The CDR3 DNA sequence: TGTGCCAGCACCCAAAGCGGGATTGCAGATACGCAGTATTTT. It yields the protein CASTQSGIADTQYF.

V usage is TRBV10-3 and J usage is TRBJ2-5; D tentatively fits TRBD1 or TRBD2 (5 bases each). V shed 6 bases and J shed 5 bases, with 13 bases lying between them. The length of the CDR3 is 13 residues. The V gene's germline CDR1 is ENHRY and CDR2 SYGVKD. This CDR3 reads CAIRKGPGETQYF. As DNA, the CDR3 is TGTGCCATCAGGAAGGGGCCGGGGGAGACCCAGTACTTC.

The chain carries TRBV5-1 and TRBJ2-5; D is possibly TRBD1 (6 bases). This CDR3 contains 14 residues. V was clipped by 4 bases and J by 2 bases, with 12 bases between them. Germline assignment: CDR1 SGHRS and CDR2 YFSETQ. The DNA for the CDR3 is TGCGCCAGCAGCCCCGGGACATTACAAGAGACCCAGTACTTC. Amino acids: CASSPGTLQETQYF. Together with reference TRBV5-1 and TRBJ2-5, the CDR3 gives the full variable domain: KAGVTQTPRYLIKTRGQQVTLSCSPISGHRSVSWYQQTPGQGLQFLFEYFSETQRNKGNFPGRFSGRQFSNSRSEMNVSTLELGDSALYLCASSPGTLQETQYFGPGTRLLVL.

This clonotype was seen a handful of times. The rearrangement links TRBV4-1 to TRBJ1-5, with D possibly being TRBD1 (6 bases). The germline V and J ends were trimmed by 3 bases and 5 bases, with 8 bases remaining between them. The CDR3 extends over 13 amino acids. Germline CDR1 is MGHRA and CDR2 is YSYEKL. The CDR3 coding sequence is TGCGCCAGCAGCCAGTACAGGGATCAGCCCCAGCATTTT. It codes for CASSQYRDQPQHF.

This clonotype showed up just a few times. This chain joins TRBV5-8 and TRBJ2-5; 8 positions match TRBD1. This CDR3 has 17 amino acids. V was clipped by 3 bases and J by 1 base; unmatched bases: 11. In germline, CDR1 is SGHTS, CDR2 YDEGEE. For the CDR3, the DNA is TGTGCCAGCAGCTACGGACAGGGCGGGATGCCCCAAGAGACCCAGTACTTC. Encoded protein: CASSYGQGGMPQETQYF.

V gene TRBV29-1 combines with J gene TRBJ2-7; tentative D call: TRBD1 (6 bases). This CDR3 has 11 amino acids. With 7 bases removed from V and 1 base from J, the gap between germline ends came to 8 bases. The germline gives CDR1 SQVTM, CDR2 ANQGSEA. The CDR3 protein is CSGQGSYEQYF. For the CDR3, the DNA is TGCAGCGGGCAGGGGTCCTACGAGCAGTACTTC.

The chain uses TRBV7-9 and TRBJ1-5; tentatively, D is TRBD1 (6 bases). Germline V gives CDR1 SEHNR, CDR2 FQNEAQ (reference sequence). V was clipped by 5 bases and J by 1 base, with 9 bases between them. This CDR3 has 14 residues. The CDR3 protein is CASSITGSNQPQHF. CDR3 bases: TGTGCCAGCAGCATAACAGGGAGCAATCAGCCCCAGCATTTT.

The chain joins TRBV10-3 to TRBJ2-7; a weak D match, TRBD2 (6 bases). The V end lost 4 bases, the J end lost 3 bases, and 13 bases lay between the germline ends. Germline values: CDR1 ENHRY, CDR2 SYGVKD. The CDR3 length is 14 residues. CDR3 loop: CAISAGLSDYEQYF. CDR3 bases: TGTGCCATCAGTGCGGGACTCTCGGACTACGAGCAGTACTTC.

This clonotype occurred a few times. The gene calls are TRBV12-3 or TRBV12-4 and TRBJ1-1, with D hard to call. Trimming pared 6 bases from V and 0 bases from J, leaving 11 bases between. The CDR3 has 14 residues. CDR3 protein: CASRPQTLNTEAFF. CDR3 DNA sequence: TGTGCCAGCAGACCACAGACCCTGAACACTGAAGCTTTCTTT.

This chain uses TRBV12-3 or TRBV12-4 with TRBJ1-3; no reliable D call. The germline V and J ends were trimmed by 11 bases and 5 bases, with 10 bases remaining between them. The CDR3 has 11 residues. CDR3 in DNA: TGTGCCTCGGGGATCAGAAACACCATATATTTT. Translation: CASGIRNTIYF.

This clonotype was seen only once. This chain links TRBV5-5 with TRBJ1-1; 9 nucleotides match TRBD1. Germline trimming cut 5 bases from V and 0 bases from J; bases unmatched to any gene: 2. Germline V gene sequence: CDR1 SGHKS, CDR2 YYEKEE (reference sequence). This CDR3 has 14 amino acids. In DNA form, the CDR3 reads TGTGCCAGCAGACGGACAGGGGTGAACACTGAAGCTTTCTTT. Translated, it gives CASRRTGVNTEAFF.

This clonotype was seen only a few times. The CDR3: CASRQGNTIYF. DNA for the CDR3: TGTGCCAGCAGACAGGGAAACACCATATATTTT. This chain uses TRBV28 with TRBJ1-3; D ambiguous. Germline CDR1 reads MDHEN; CDR2 reads SYDVKM. CDR3 length: 11 residues. V was cut by 6 bases and J by 4 bases, with 4 bases left in between.

This chain joins TRBV7-2 and TRBJ2-2, with TRBD1 matching over 8 bases. There are 16 residues in the CDR3. The J segment lost 5 bases and the V segment lost 5 bases, leaving 10 bases of the junction unmatched. Germline V gene sequence: CDR1 SGHTA, CDR2 FQGNSA. As DNA, the CDR3 is TGTGCCAGCAGCCCAGGGGGCGGGACGCGAACCGGGGAGCTGTTTTTT. Its translation is CASSPGGGTRTGELFF.

The rearrangement uses TRBV7-9 and TRBJ2-1; a possible D gene is TRBD2 (6 bases). The V gene's germline CDR1 is SEHNR and CDR2 FQNEAQ (reference sequence). This CDR3 is 16 amino acids long. Trimming removed 1 base from V and 5 bases from J, with 15 bases in between. DNA for the CDR3: TGTGCCAGCAGCTTAGGGGTCGGGACTCGAAACAATGAGCAGTTCTTC. It yields the protein CASSLGVGTRNNEQFF.

This clonotype came up a few times. The V gene is TRBV5-1, the J gene TRBJ1-2, with D maybe TRBD1 (6 bases). The CDR3 is 12 amino acids. Germline lookup yields CDR1 SGHRS and CDR2 YFSETQ. The V end lost 4 bases, the J end lost 4 bases, and 8 bases lay between the germline ends. The chain's CDR3 is CASSPDSYGYTF. The CDR3 coding sequence is TGCGCCAGCAGCCCGGACAGCTATGGCTACACCTTC. Full variable domain (missing parts from reference TRBV5-1 and TRBJ1-2): KAGVTQTPRYLIKTRGQQVTLSCSPISGHRSVSWYQQTPGQGLQFLFEYFSETQRNKGNFPGRFSGRQFSNSRSEMNVSTLELGDSALYLCASSPDSYGYTFGSGTRLTVV.

As concerns this clonotype: One end of the junction does not line up with germline, which may come from a read error. This sequence joins TRBV5-6 and TRBJ1-4; D perhaps matches TRBD1 (6 bases). The CDR3 runs 13 residues. Germline CDR1 SGHDT, CDR2 YYEEEE. This CDR3 is CASSLYDRQGSYF. The CDR3 DNA follows: TGTGCCAGCAGCTTGTATGACAGGCAGGGATCCTATTTT.

V gene TRBV5-1 combines with J gene TRBJ2-5; D call uncertain. Germline assignment: CDR1 SGHRS and CDR2 YFSETQ. Deletions cut 0 bases from V and 5 bases from J, with 17 bases between. The CDR3 length is 16 residues. The CDR3 coding sequence is TGCGCCAGCAGCTTGGTAGCAGCCACACAACGGGAGACCCAGTACTTC. It encodes CASSLVAATQRETQYF.

The chain is built from TRBV20-1 and TRBJ1-2, with 9 bases fitting TRBD1. Per germline, CDR1 DFQATT and CDR2 SNEGSKA (reference sequence). With V trimmed by 2 bases and J by 4 bases, 2 bases remained unmatched. The CDR3 is 13 amino acids. This chain's CDR3 is CSARTTGGYGYTF. CDR3 bases: TGCAGTGCTAGAACGACAGGGGGCTATGGCTACACCTTC.

CDR3 region: CASSATSTNIQYF. The CDR3 DNA sequence: TGCGCCAGCAGCGCCACGTCGACAAACATTCAGTACTTC. J is TRBJ2-4 and V is TRBV5-1; D is uncertain. The V end lost 4 bases, the J end lost 6 bases, and 11 bases lay between the germline ends. Germline CDR1 is SGHRS and CDR2 is YFSETQ. The CDR3 contains 13 residues. Full variable domain (outside the CDR3, taken from reference TRBV5-1 and TRBJ2-4): KAGVTQTPRYLIKTRGQQVTLSCSPISGHRSVSWYQQTPGQGLQFLFEYFSETQRNKGNFPGRFSGRQFSNSRSEMNVSTLELGDSALYLCASSATSTNIQYFGAGTRLSVL.

The chain has TRBV5-1 and TRBJ2-1, with 11 bases identical to TRBD2. Germline V gene data show CDR1 as SGHRS and CDR2 as YFSETQ. J was trimmed by 4 bases and V by 1 base; bases with no gene match: 7. The CDR3 has 17 amino acids. The CDR3 DNA reads as TGCGCCAGCAGCTTGACTAGCGGGAGAGGGCTTTACAATGAGCAGTTCTTC. Protein sequence: CASSLTSGRGLYNEQFF.

This clonotype has just a few counts. The gene calls are TRBV5-1 and TRBJ1-6, with a tentative D call TRBD1 (5 bases). Germline values: CDR1 SGHRS, CDR2 YFSETQ. The CDR3 spans 17 residues. Between the trimmed V and J ends, which lost 4 bases and 7 bases, there was a span of 21 bases. Written as DNA, the CDR3 is TGCGCCAGCAGCGTCCGGGGGGTCCCCAACAGGAATTCACCCCTCCACTTT. Translating gives CASSVRGVPNRNSPLHF.

V and J are TRBV5-5 and TRBJ2-1; 12 positions agree with TRBD2. V lost 4 bases and J lost 6; bases outside the gene matches: 5. Per germline, CDR1 SGHKS and CDR2 YYEKEE (reference sequence). CDR3 length: 15 residues. The CDR3 protein is CASSLAGGPFNEQFF. CDR3 in DNA: TGTGCCAGCAGCCTAGCGGGAGGGCCGTTCAATGAGCAGTTCTTC.

This clonotype occurred many times. The rearrangement uses TRBV3-1 and TRBJ2-2; tentatively, D is TRBD2 (5 bases). The CDR3 covers 17 residues. The ends were cut back, 0 bases at V and 1 base at J, with 12 bases in the middle. Germline V gene sequence: CDR1 LGHDT, CDR2 YNNKEL (reference sequence). The CDR3 DNA reads TGTGCCAGCAGCCAAGATGGGAGCCCTAAGAACACCGGGGAGCTGTTTTTT. Translating gives CASSQDGSPKNTGELFF.